Given below is one TCR beta chain in context. This sample is part of a study of CD8 T cells in Susac syndrome. After extraction with the RNeasy kit, about 0.45 to 1 ug of the RNA was reverse transcribed using random hexamers. With immunoSEQ multiplex PCR, TCR beta CDR3 was amplified across 54 Vbeta and 13 Jbeta. TCRdb reprocessed the immunoSEQ multiplex PCR reads with MiXCR, giving one entry per CDR3 protein. The table has 160,000 or so distinct CDR3 sequences, nearly 97% seen once. This CDR3 contains 11 residues. The ends were cut back, 7 bases at V and 8 bases at J, with 11 bases in the middle. Blood CD8+ and CD4+ T cells underwent high-throughput TCR beta sequencing. Treatment-naive patients with stable or active relapsing-remitting disease were the multiple sclerosis controls.

Material: CD8+ T cells from PBMCs. The source is a human donor with multiple sclerosis. The chain joins TRBV12-3 or TRBV12-4 to TRBJ2-5; D may correspond to TRBD1 or TRBD2 (6 bases each). The CDR3 loop reads CASIHGGTQYF. For the CDR3, the DNA is TGTGCCAGCATCCACGGGGGCACCCAGTACTTC.